A single TCR beta chain is shown here with its context. TCRdb called the 5' RACE reads again in MiXCR, with one record for every CDR3 protein. The table includes approximately 41,000 distinct CDR3 sequences, around 13% detected once. This entry comes from a study of neurological immune-mediated disorders. Trimming shortened V by 0 bases and J by 4 bases, and 13 bases separated the two germline ends. The CDR3 is made up of 15 amino acids. Germline values: CDR1 SGHRS, CDR2 YFSETQ. Sorted libraries used some 920,000 CD4+ or CD8+ T cells. This receptor was identified in a woman aged 60-75 years with HTLV-1-associated myelopathy (HAM/TSP). Sequenced sample: CD4+ T cells from blood. The rearrangement uses TRBV5-1 and TRBJ1-2, with D maybe TRBD1 (6 bases). The CDR3 DNA sequence: TGCGCCAGCAGCTTGGCGGCGGGGGGCCTCTATGGCTACACCTTC. This codes for CASSLAAGGLYGYTF.